The 15 T cell receptor beta chains below were found in one sample sequenced in a study of cytomegalovirus exposure and HLA in healthy donors. This PCR relied on a set of 60 Vbeta primers and 13 Jbeta primers. TCRdb's table, derived via immunoSEQ multiplex PCR, lists solely in-frame clones and lacks some. The table gives about 88,000 clones; the top ten clones make up more than 5.5% of it. Sequencing was done on a sample of PBMCs. These receptors were collected from a girl aged 5 to 17 in good health and CMV-seropositive.

The chain couples TRBV4-1 to TRBJ1-6, with D uncertain. V shed 3 bases and J shed 10 bases, with 4 bases lying between them. CDR3 size: 11 residues. Per the germline V gene, CDR1 is MGHRA and CDR2 is YSYEKL. CDR3 protein: CASSQGSPLHF. In DNA, the CDR3 is TGCGCCAGCAGCCAGGGCTCACCCCTCCACTTT.

The V gene is TRBV7-9, the J gene TRBJ1-1, with a tentative D call TRBD1 (5 bases). Trimming removed 1 base from V and 6 bases from J, with 15 bases in between. The CDR3 is 15 residues long. Germline V gives CDR1 SEHNR, CDR2 FQNEAQ (reference sequence). The chain's CDR3 is CASSLGSGMGPEAFF. The CDR3 bases are TGTGCCAGCAGCTTAGGATCAGGGATGGGGCCTGAAGCTTTCTTT.

The gene calls are TRBV4-2 and TRBJ2-3, with a possible D match to TRBD1 (6 bases). CDR1 and CDR2 from the germline V gene are LGHNA and YNFKEQ. The CDR3 extends over 16 amino acids. The ends were cut back, 4 bases at V and 4 bases at J, with 18 bases in the middle. The CDR3 DNA follows: TGTGCCAGCAGCCCACTTGCTACTTCAGGGGCAGATACGCAGTATTTT. Translation gives CASSPLATSGADTQYF.

J is TRBJ2-7 and V is TRBV4-1; D uncertain. CDR1 is MGHRA and CDR2 is YSYEKL in the germline V gene. V shed 6 bases and J shed 3 bases, with 21 bases lying between them. This CDR3 comprises 16 residues. Written as DNA, the CDR3 is TGCGCCAGCAGAGATTTAGCCGGCGCCCTCCACTACGAGCAGTACTTC. As protein: CASRDLAGALHYEQYF.

J is TRBJ1-1 and V is TRBV10-3, with D hard to call. Per the germline V gene, CDR1 is ENHRY and CDR2 is SYGVKD. There are 17 residues in the CDR3. With 4 bases removed from V and 3 bases from J, the gap between germline ends came to 21 bases. The CDR3 DNA is TGTGCCATCAGTGGGTCGAGGAGGATAGATAATGACACTGAAGCTTTCTTT. As protein: CAISGSRRIDNDTEAFF.

This chain connects TRBV5-6 to TRBJ2-1; 9 bases fit TRBD1. CDR3 length: 15 amino acids. V lost 0 bases to trimming and J lost 4 bases; unmatched junction nucleotides: 2. Germline V gives CDR1 SGHDT, CDR2 YYEEEE. The CDR3 DNA reads as TGTGCCAGCAGCTTGGGGGACAGGGAGTACAATGAGCAGTTCTTC. Residues: CASSLGDREYNEQFF.

The rearrangement uses TRBV4-1 and TRBJ1-2; D perhaps matches TRBD1 (5 bases). CDR1 MGHRA and CDR2 YSYEKL come from the germline V gene. The length of the CDR3 is 17 residues. Trimming cost V 3 bases and J 3 bases, with 20 bases left between them. In DNA form, the CDR3 reads TGCGCCAGCAGCCAGGGGCAGGGTCGGAAGGCCTACTATGGCTACACCTTC. As protein: CASSQGQGRKAYYGYTF.

V gene TRBV13 combines with J gene TRBJ2-1, with 7 bases aligning to TRBD1. V lost 5 bases to trimming and J lost 9 bases; unmatched junction nucleotides: 7. The CDR3 runs 13 residues. The germline CDR1 and CDR2 sequences are PRHDT and FYEKMQ (reference sequence). The CDR3 sequence is CASSKKGGIEQFF. The CDR3 DNA reads TGTGCCAGCAGCAAAAAAGGGGGCATTGAGCAGTTCTTC.

The V call is TRBV7-2, the J call TRBJ1-2; 7 nucleotides agree with TRBD1. From germline, CDR1 is SGHTA and CDR2 FQGNSA. J gave up 4 bases and V 4 bases, and 9 bases lay outside the gene matches. The CDR3 sequence is 15 residues long. Here the CDR3 reads CASSSHDRVSYGYTF. CDR3 nucleotides: TGTGCCAGCAGCTCGCATGACAGGGTCTCCTATGGCTACACCTTC. Based on the CDR3 plus reference TRBV7-2 and TRBJ1-2, the full variable domain is GAGVSQSPSNKVTEKGKDVELRCDPISGHTALYWYRQSLGQGLEFLIYFQGNSAPDKSGLPSDRFSAERTGGSVSTLTIQRTQQEDSAVYLCASSSHDRVSYGYTFGSGTRLTVV.

This chain uses TRBV11-2 with TRBJ1-2; D gene ambiguous. This CDR3 has 12 amino acids. V gave up 2 bases and J gave up 8 bases, with 9 bases separating them. Germline assignment: CDR1 SGHAT and CDR2 FQNNGV. The CDR3 loop reads CASSLTGEGYTF. The DNA of the CDR3 is TGTGCCAGCAGCTTAACCGGGGAAGGCTACACCTTC.

This rearrangement joins TRBV6-1 to TRBJ1-1; 7 nucleotides match TRBD1. The CDR3 length is 14 residues. The J segment lost 4 bases and the V segment lost 2 bases, leaving 4 bases of the junction unmatched. CDR1 MNHNS and CDR2 SASEGT come from the germline V gene. Here the CDR3 reads CASSEYRGGTEAFF. The CDR3 nucleotides read TGTGCCAGCAGTGAATACAGGGGCGGCACTGAAGCTTTCTTT.

The CDR3 region is CASSYPGQGQETQYF. CDR3 coding DNA: TGTGCCAGCAGTTACCCGGGACAGGGCCAAGAGACCCAGTACTTC. The chain recombines TRBV6-5 with TRBJ2-5, with 9 bases matching TRBD1. Germline V gene lookup returns CDR1 MNHEY and CDR2 SVGAGI. The CDR3 totals 15 residues. V was clipped by 2 bases and J by 1 base; unmatched bases: 2.

About this clone itself: Compared with germline, one end of the junction differs, possibly owing to a read error. The chain is built from TRBV13 and TRBJ2-1, with a tentative D call TRBD2 (6 bases). CDR3 length: 18 residues. Germline CDR1 and CDR2: PRHDT and FYEKMQ (reference sequence). The CDR3, as DNA: TGTGCCAGCAGCCGTACCAGCTTAGCGGACCACTCCGACAATGAGCAGTTCTTC. It codes for CASSRTSLADHSDNEQFF.

V is TRBV6-1 and J is TRBJ1-6; a possible D gene is TRBD1 (6 bases). Trimming removed 3 bases from V and 6 bases from J, with 12 bases in between. The germline V gene encodes CDR1 MNHNS and CDR2 SASEGT. The CDR3 runs 15 residues. The CDR3, as DNA: TGTGCCAGCAGTGATATGGGGGCAGTTAATTCACCCCTCCACTTT. This gives the protein CASSDMGAVNSPLHF.

The chain employs TRBV7-9 and TRBJ2-7; the match to TRBD1 covers 8 bases. The J segment lost 5 bases and the V segment lost 5 bases, leaving 8 bases of the junction unmatched. CDR3 length: 14 amino acids. Per the germline V gene, CDR1 is SEHNR and CDR2 is FQNEAQ (reference sequence). The CDR3 nucleotides are TGTGCCAGCAGCGCACCGGACAGGGTGCACGAGCAGTACTTC. This gives the protein CASSAPDRVHEQYF.